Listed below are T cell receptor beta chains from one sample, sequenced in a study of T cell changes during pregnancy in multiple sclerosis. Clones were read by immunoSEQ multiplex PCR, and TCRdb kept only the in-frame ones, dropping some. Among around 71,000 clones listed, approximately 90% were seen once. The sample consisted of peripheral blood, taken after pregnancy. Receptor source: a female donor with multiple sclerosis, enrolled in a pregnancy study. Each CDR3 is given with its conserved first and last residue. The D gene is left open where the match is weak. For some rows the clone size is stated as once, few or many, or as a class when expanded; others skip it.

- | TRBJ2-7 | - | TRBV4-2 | CASSQEGREWGEQYF | TGTGCCAGCAGCCAAGAAGGCAGGGAATGGGGCGAGCAGTACTTC
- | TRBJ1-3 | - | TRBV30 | CAWTGGLTSSGNTIYF | TGTGCCTGGACGGGGGGACTTACTAGCTCTGGAAACACCATATATTTT
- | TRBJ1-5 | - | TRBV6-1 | CASRPVRGPNQPQHF | TGTGCCAGCAGACCCGTTAGGGGCCCCAATCAGCCCCAGCATTTT
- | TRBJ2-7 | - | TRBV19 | CASSPLEAASLGEQYF | TGTGCCAGTAGCCCTTTAGAGGCGGCCAGCCTAGGTGAGCAGTACTTC
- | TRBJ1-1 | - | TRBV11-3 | CASSANMNTEAFF | TGTGCCAGCAGCGCCAACATGAACACTGAAGCTTTCTTT
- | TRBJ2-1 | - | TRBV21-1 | CASSSYLDPPLNEQFF | TGTGCCAGCAGCTCCTACCTAGACCCCCCTCTCAATGAGCAGTTCTTC
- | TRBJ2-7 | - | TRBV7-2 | CASSLVASVELYEQYF | TGTGCCAGCAGCTTAGTTGCTAGCGTGGAGTTGTACGAGCAGTACTTC
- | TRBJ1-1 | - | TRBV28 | CASSISLSEAFF | TGTGCCAGCAGTATATCCCTGAGTGAAGCTTTCTTT
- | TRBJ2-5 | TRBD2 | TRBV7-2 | CASSPRAGQETQYF | TGTGCCAGCAGCCCCCGAGCGGGGCAAGAGACCCAGTACTTC
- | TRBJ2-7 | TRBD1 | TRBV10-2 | CASSESGQGPRQYF | TGCGCCAGCAGTGAGTCGGGACAGGGGCCACGGCAGTACTTC
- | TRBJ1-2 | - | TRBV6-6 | CASSYSRGTYGYTF | TGTGCCAGCAGTTACTCTAGGGGTACCTATGGCTACACCTTC
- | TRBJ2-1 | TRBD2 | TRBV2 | CASSSGTSGGNEQFF | TGTGCCAGCAGTTCCGGGACTAGCGGAGGGAATGAGCAGTTCTTC
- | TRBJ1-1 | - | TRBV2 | CASSRQLNTEAFF | TGTGCCAGCAGTCGACAGCTGAACACTGAAGCTTTCTTT
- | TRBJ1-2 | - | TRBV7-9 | CASSSGPTSPYGYTF | TGTGCCAGCAGCTCCGGTCCCACTTCCCCCTATGGCTACACCTTC
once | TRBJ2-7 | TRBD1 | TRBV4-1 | CASSQASPGQGAYEQYF | TGCGCCAGCAGCCAAGCCAGTCCGGGACAGGGGGCATACGAGCAGTACTTC
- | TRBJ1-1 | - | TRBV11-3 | CASSLGGAGDASTEAFF | TGTGCCAGCAGCTTAGGTGGGGCAGGGGATGCCAGCACTGAAGCTTTCTTT
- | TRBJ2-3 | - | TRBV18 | CASSPADWITDTQYF | TGTGCCAGCTCACCGGCAGACTGGATCACAGATACGCAGTATTTT
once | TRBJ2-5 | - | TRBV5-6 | CASSSRGWETQYF | TGTGCCAGCAGCTCCAGGGGATGGGAGACCCAGTACTTC
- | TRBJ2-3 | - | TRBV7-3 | CASSPTRRPGDTQYF | TGTGCCAGCAGCCCCACACGCAGACCGGGGGATACGCAGTATTTT
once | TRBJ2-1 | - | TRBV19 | CASKKDSDREQFF | TGTGCCAGTAAGAAGGACAGCGATCGGGAGCAGTTCTTC
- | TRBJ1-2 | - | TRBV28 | CASSLSGYGYTF | TGTGCCAGCAGCTTAAGCGGCTATGGCTACACCTTC
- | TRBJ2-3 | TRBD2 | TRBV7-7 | CASSLGSSGATDTQYF | TGTGCTAGCAGCTTAGGATCTAGCGGAGCCACAGATACGCAGTATTTT
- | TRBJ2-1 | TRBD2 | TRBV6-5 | CASRAAGLANEQFF | TGTGCCAGCAGGGCAGCGGGACTGGCCAATGAGCAGTTCTTC
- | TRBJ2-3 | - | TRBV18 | CASSLRTDTQYF | TGTGCCAGCTCACTTCGGACAGATACGCAGTATTTT
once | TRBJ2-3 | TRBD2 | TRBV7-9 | CASSWTGTSADTQYF | TGTGCCAGCAGCTGGACCGGGACTAGCGCAGATACGCAGTATTTT
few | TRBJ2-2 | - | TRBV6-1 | CASRGEVAIGELFF | TGTGCCAGCAGAGGGGAGGTCGCTATCGGGGAGCTGTTTTTT
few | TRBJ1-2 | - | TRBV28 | CASSPWDIYGYTF | TGTGCCAGCAGCCCATGGGACATCTATGGCTACACCTTC
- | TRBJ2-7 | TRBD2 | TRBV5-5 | CASSLHPGLAPYEQYF | TGTGCCAGCAGCTTGCATCCGGGACTAGCGCCCTACGAGCAGTACTTC
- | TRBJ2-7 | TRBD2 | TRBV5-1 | CASRVRSGSSYEQYF | TGCGCCAGCAGGGTCCGTAGCGGGAGTTCCTACGAGCAGTACTTC
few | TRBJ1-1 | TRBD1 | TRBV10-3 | CAISGQVNTEAFF | TGTGCCATCAGCGGACAGGTGAACACTGAAGCTTTCTTT
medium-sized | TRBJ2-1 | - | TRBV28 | CASSLGRDPLNEQFF | TGTGCCAGCAGTTTAGGGCGGGACCCCTTGAATGAGCAGTTCTTC
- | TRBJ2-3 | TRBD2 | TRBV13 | CASSSGTSGTADTQYF | TGTGCCAGCAGTTCAGGGACTAGCGGGACGGCAGATACGCAGTATTTT
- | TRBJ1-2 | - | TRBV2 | CASSEAMGAEGYTF | TGTGCCAGCAGTGAAGCAATGGGGGCGGAAGGCTACACCTTC
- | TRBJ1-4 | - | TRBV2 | CASSASEKLFF | TGTGCCAGCAGTGCCAGTGAAAAACTGTTTTTT
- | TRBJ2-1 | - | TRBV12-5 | CASGNSGVHEQFF | TGTGCTAGTGGTAATAGCGGCGTCCATGAGCAGTTCTTC
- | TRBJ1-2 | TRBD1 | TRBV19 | CASSSDRAMGSGYTF | TGTGCCAGTAGTAGCGACAGGGCTATGGGTTCTGGCTACACCTTC
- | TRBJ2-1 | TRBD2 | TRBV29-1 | CSAGTSSSYNEQFF | TGCAGCGCCGGGACTAGCAGCTCCTACAATGAGCAGTTCTTC
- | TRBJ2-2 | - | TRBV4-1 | CASSLHPPNTGELFF | TGCGCCAGCAGCCTACACCCCCCTAACACCGGGGAGCTGTTTTTT
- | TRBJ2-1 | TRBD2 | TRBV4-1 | CASSQVSGRAYEQFF | TGCGCCAGCAGCCAAGTAAGCGGGAGGGCCTATGAGCAGTTCTTC
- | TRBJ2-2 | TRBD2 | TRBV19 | CASSILTSGSSTGELFF | TGTGCCAGTAGTATATTGACTAGCGGGAGTAGTACCGGGGAGCTGTTTTTT
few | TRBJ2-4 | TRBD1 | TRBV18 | CASSPPGQTQYF | TGTGCCAGCTCACCACCGGGACAGACACAGTACTTC
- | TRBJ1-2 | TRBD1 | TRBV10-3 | CAILGDRESYGYTF | TGTGCCATCCTGGGGGACAGGGAGAGCTATGGCTACACCTTC